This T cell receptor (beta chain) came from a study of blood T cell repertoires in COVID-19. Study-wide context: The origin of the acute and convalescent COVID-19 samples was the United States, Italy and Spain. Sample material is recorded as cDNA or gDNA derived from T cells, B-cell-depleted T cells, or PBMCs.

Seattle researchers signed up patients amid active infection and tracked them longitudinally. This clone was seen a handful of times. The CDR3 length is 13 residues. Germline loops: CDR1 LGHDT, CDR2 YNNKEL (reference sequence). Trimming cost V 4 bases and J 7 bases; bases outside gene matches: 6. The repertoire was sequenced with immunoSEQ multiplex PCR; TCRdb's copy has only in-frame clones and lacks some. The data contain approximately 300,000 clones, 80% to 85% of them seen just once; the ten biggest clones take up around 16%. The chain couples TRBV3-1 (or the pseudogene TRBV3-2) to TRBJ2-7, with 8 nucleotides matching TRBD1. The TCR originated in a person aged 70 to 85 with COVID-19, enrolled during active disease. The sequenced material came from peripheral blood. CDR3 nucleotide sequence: TGTGCCAGCAGCCTCCGGACAGGGAGAGAGCAGTACTTC. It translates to CASSLRTGREQYF.